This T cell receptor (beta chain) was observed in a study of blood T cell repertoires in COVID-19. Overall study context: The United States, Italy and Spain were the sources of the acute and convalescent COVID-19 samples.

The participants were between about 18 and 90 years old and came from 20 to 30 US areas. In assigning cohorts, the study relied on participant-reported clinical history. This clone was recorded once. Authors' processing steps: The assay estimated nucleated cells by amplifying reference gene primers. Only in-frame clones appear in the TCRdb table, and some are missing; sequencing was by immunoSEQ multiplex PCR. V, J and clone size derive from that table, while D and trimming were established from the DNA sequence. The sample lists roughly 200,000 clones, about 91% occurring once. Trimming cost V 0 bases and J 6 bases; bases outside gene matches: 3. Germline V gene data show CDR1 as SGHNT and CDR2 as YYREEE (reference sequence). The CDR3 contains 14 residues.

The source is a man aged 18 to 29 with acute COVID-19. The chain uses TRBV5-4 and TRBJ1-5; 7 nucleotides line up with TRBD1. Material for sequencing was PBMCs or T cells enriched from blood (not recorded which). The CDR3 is CASSLEGAGQPQHF. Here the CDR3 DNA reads TGTGCCAGCAGCTTGGAGGGGGCCGGTCAGCCCCAGCATTTT.